The clone carrying this TCR beta chain was recorded at least ten times. Its antigen is unknown. The data originate from a study of blood T cells in healthy people across ages. Overall study: With template switching, about one barcoded beta molecule was captured per two T cells.

Study findings and constraints: Naive CD4+ cell counts and diversity both ran higher in long-lived than in aged donors. In the absence of known donor CMV status, changes in expanded clonotypes were possibly confounded.

The V gene's germline CDR1 is SGDLS and CDR2 YYNGEE. V was pared by 6 bases and J by 0 bases, with 11 bases between. CDR3 length: 14 residues. Sample-barcoded 5' priming and a J-beta primer mix drove a second PCR of roughly 6 to 12 cycles. Each of the cDNA molecules was tagged by a template-switch adaptor with 12 random nucleotides. TCRdb recomputed calls from the 5' RACE reads with MiXCR, one row per CDR3 protein. This table holds approximately 700,000 distinct CDR3 sequences, roughly 32% found once. This receptor was obtained from a woman aged 80 or over in good health. Specimen: blood. The rearrangement uses TRBV9 and TRBJ2-3; weak D call: TRBD2 (6 bases). CDR3 sequence: CASNRAGSTDTQYF. In DNA form, the CDR3 reads TGTGCCAGCAATCGGGCGGGGAGCACAGATACGCAGTATTTT. The variable domain in full, with the rest retrieved from reference TRBV9 and TRBJ2-3, is DSGVTQTPKHLITATGQRVTLRCSPRSGDLSVYWYQQSLDQGLQFLIQYYNGEERAKGNILERFSAQQFPDLHSELNLSSLELGDSALYFCASNRAGSTDTQYFGPGTRLTVL.